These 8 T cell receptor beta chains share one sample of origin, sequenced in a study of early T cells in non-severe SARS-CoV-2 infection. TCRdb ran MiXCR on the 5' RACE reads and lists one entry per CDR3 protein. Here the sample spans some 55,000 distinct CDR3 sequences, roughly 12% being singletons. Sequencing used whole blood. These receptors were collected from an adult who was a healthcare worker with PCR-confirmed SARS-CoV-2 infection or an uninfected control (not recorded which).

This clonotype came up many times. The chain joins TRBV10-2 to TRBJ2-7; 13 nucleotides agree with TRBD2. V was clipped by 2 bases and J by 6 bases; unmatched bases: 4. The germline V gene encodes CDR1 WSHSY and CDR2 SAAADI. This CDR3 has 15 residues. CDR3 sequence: CASSEGLAGASEQYF. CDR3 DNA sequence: TGCGCCAGCAGTGAGGGACTAGCGGGGGCCTCCGAGCAGTACTTC.

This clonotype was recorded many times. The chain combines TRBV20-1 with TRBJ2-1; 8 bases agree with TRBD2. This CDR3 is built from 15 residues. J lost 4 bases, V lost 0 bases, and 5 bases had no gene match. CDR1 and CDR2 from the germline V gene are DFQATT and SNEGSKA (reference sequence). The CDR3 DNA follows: TGCAGTGCTAGAGAAAGCGGGGGCAAATACAATGAGCAGTTCTTC. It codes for CSARESGGKYNEQFF.

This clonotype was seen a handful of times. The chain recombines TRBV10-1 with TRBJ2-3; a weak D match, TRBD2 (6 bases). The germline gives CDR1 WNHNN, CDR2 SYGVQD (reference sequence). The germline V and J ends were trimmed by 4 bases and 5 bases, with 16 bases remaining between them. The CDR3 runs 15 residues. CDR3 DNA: TGCGCCAGCAGTGCCACCGGGAGAGAGGGAGATACGCAGTATTTT. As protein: CASSATGREGDTQYF.

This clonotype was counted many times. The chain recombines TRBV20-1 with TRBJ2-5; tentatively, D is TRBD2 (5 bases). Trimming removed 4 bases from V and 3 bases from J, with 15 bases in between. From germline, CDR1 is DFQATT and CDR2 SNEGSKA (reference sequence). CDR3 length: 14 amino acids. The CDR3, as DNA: TGCAGTGCTAAGAGTCGCATCGGGAAAGAGACCCAGTACTTC. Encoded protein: CSAKSRIGKETQYF.

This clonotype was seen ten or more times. CDR3 region: CSAAGRVLGSPLHF. CDR3 nucleotide sequence: TGCAGTGCTGCAGGTCGAGTTCTAGGTTCACCCCTCCACTTT. This rearrangement joins TRBV20-1 to TRBJ1-6; D remains unclear. V was trimmed by 5 bases and J by 9 bases, leaving 17 bases between them. Germline lookup yields CDR1 DFQATT and CDR2 SNEGSKA (reference sequence). This CDR3 has 14 residues.

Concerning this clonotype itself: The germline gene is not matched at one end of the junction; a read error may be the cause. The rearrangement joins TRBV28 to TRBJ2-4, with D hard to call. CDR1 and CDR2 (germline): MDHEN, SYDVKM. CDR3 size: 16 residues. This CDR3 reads CAGSSGRYLAKNIQYF. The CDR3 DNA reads TGTGCCGGCAGTTCTGGACGGTACTTAGCCAAAAACATTCAGTACTTC.

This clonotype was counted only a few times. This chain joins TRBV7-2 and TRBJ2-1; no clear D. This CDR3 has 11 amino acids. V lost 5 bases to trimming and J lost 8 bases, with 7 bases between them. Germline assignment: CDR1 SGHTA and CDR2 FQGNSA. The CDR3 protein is CASSLMDEQFF. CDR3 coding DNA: TGTGCCAGCAGCCTAATGGATGAGCAGTTCTTC.

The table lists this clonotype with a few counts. As DNA, the CDR3 is TGTGCCAGAAGGGGGACAGGGCGGTATAGGAGCAATCAGCCCCAGCATTTT. This sequence encodes CARRGTGRYRSNQPQHF. The chain combines TRBV5-3 with TRBJ1-5; 9 bases fit TRBD1. TRBV5-3 is reported as an ORF; its role is uncertain. This CDR3 contains 17 residues. J gave up 1 base and V 5 bases, and 10 bases lay outside the gene matches.